The 17 T cell receptor beta chains presented below share a single source sample, sequenced in a study of blood T cell repertoires in COVID-19. The assay was immunoSEQ multiplex PCR, and TCRdb's table has in-frame clones only and misses some. The sample has around 190,000 clones, more than 80% seen once. The source material was peripheral blood. The receptors come from a human donor in a cohort sampled during active COVID-19.

The V and J genes are TRBV27 and TRBJ2-3; a weak D match, TRBD2 (7 bases). Germline V gives CDR1 MNHEY, CDR2 SMNVEV (reference sequence). The CDR3 is 15 amino acids. Trimming removed 2 bases from V and 4 bases from J, with 13 bases in between. The CDR3 bases are TGTGCCAGCAGTTTAGGGGGGGGGCCTGCAGATACGCAGTATTTT. Its translation: CASSLGGGPADTQYF.

The chain couples TRBV9 to TRBJ1-1; D gene ambiguous. The germline V gene encodes CDR1 SGDLS and CDR2 YYNGEE. V was shortened by 2 bases and J by 12 bases, with 17 bases between the two germline ends. The length of the CDR3 is 13 residues. The CDR3: CASSVGERRETFF. The CDR3 DNA reads as TGTGCCAGCAGCGTCGGGGAACGAAGAGAAACTTTCTTT. Looking up the rest from reference TRBV9 and TRBJ1-1 gives the full variable domain: DSGVTQTPKHLITATGQRVTLRCSPRSGDLSVYWYQQSLDQGLQFLIQYYNGEERAKGNILERFSAQQFPDLHSELNLSSLELGDSALYFCASSVGERRETFFGQGTRLTVV.

V and J are TRBV4-1 and TRBJ2-3; 9 nucleotides match TRBD2. The junction had 11 bases not matched to a gene; V was cut back by 4 bases and J by 3 bases. The CDR3 sequence is 17 residues long. The germline V gene encodes CDR1 MGHRA and CDR2 YSYEKL. This chain's CDR3 is CASSPRLAGLGTDTQYF. Written as DNA, the CDR3 is TGCGCCAGCAGCCCCCGTCTAGCGGGACTAGGGACAGATACGCAGTATTTT.

CDR3 nucleotide sequence: TGTGCCAGCAGTTTAGCGGACGCAGGGAAGCAGTTCTTT. It codes for CASSLADAGKQFF. This chain uses TRBV12-3 or TRBV12-4 with TRBJ1-1; D may be TRBD1 (5 bases). The CDR3 has 13 residues. Trimming cost V 0 bases and J 14 bases, with 16 bases left between them.

The chain joins TRBV3-1 (or the pseudogene TRBV3-2) to TRBJ1-2; tentative D call: TRBD1 (5 bases). The V and J ends lost 3 bases and 4 bases respectively, with 9 bases between them. CDR3 length: 13 residues. Looked up from germline, CDR1 is LGHDT and CDR2 is YNNKEL (reference sequence). This chain's CDR3 is CASSHGGGYGYTF. For the CDR3, the DNA is TGTGCCAGCAGCCACGGGGGGGGCTATGGCTACACCTTC.

The chain links TRBV30 to TRBJ1-5; 7 bases map to TRBD1. V trimming: 1 base; J trimming: 5 bases; junction bases outside the gene matches: 11. CDR3 length: 16 amino acids. Germline CDR1 GTSNPN, CDR2 SVGIG (reference sequence). In DNA form, the CDR3 reads TGTGCCTGGAGTGGAGGGGCAGGGGGAAGTTATCAGCCCCAGCATTTT. Its translation: CAWSGGAGGSYQPQHF.

This clone was observed once. The genes are TRBV3-1 (or the pseudogene TRBV3-2) and TRBJ2-7; D is unresolved. The germline V gene encodes CDR1 LGHDT and CDR2 YNNKEL (reference sequence). This CDR3 comprises 14 residues. Trimming shortened V by 4 bases and J by 2 bases, and 12 bases separated the two germline ends. CDR3 sequence: CASSPTNTPYEQYF. The CDR3 DNA follows: TGTGCCAGCAGCCCGACAAATACTCCCTACGAGCAGTACTTC.

The V call is TRBV15, the J call TRBJ1-2; D may be TRBD1 (6 bases). This CDR3 spans 15 amino acids. CDR1 is LNHNV, CDR2 YYDKDF, per germline (reference sequence). Trimming took 0 bases from V and 3 from J, leaving 11 bases between them. CDR3 in DNA: TGTGCCACCAGCAGAGATCGGGCAGGGGACTATGGCTACACCTTC. It is translated as CATSRDRAGDYGYTF. Full variable domain (missing parts from reference TRBV15 and TRBJ1-2): DAMVIQNPRYQVTQFGKPVTLSCSQTLNHNVMYWYQQKSSQAPKLLFHYYDKDFNNEADTPDNFQSRRPNTSFCFLDIRSPGLGDTAMYLCATSRDRAGDYGYTFGSGTRLTVV.

This clone is a singleton in its sample. The chain employs TRBV7-9 and TRBJ1-4; D may be TRBD1 (5 bases). Trimming stripped 2 bases from V and 7 bases from J, with 14 bases between. Germline CDR1 and CDR2: SEHNR and FQNEAQ (reference sequence). This CDR3 spans 15 amino acids. CDR3 in amino acids: CASSLPAGGSEKLFF. The DNA of the CDR3 is TGTGCCAGCAGCTTACCCGCCGGGGGGAGTGAAAAACTGTTTTTT.

The sample holds a few counts of this clone. The CDR3, as DNA: TGTGCCAGCAGCCCGGGCAGGAGGCAGGCCGGGGAGCTGTTTTTT. It yields the protein CASSPGRRQAGELFF. The rearrangement uses TRBV7-6 and TRBJ2-2; a weak D match, TRBD2 (5 bases). The V gene lost 5 bases and the J gene lost 6 bases, with 16 bases spanning the gap. Germline values: CDR1 SGHVS, CDR2 FNYEAQ. The CDR3 is made up of 15 amino acids.

This clone has just a few counts. The chain joins TRBV21-1 to TRBJ1-6; the table gives TRBD1 as D, unverified against the DNA. TRBV21-1 is listed as a pseudogene. CDR3 length equals 17 residues. CDR3 coding DNA: TGTGCCAGCAGCAAAGAGAGCAGGGTGGTCTATAATTCACCCCTCCACTTT. It specifies CASSKESRVVYNSPLHF.

CDR3 in amino acids: CARRASRLSYNSPLHF. CDR3 bases: TGCGCCAGGCGGGCAAGTCGTCTCTCCTATAATTCACCCCTCCACTTT. This chain uses TRBV10-1 with TRBJ1-6; D gene uncertain. In germline, CDR1 is WNHNN, CDR2 SYGVQD (reference sequence). The CDR3 contains 16 residues. The V gene lost 9 bases and the J gene lost 0 bases, with 15 bases spanning the gap.

This chain joins TRBV9 and TRBJ1-3; possible D gene TRBD1, 5 bases. The V end lost 8 bases, the J end lost 0 bases, and 12 bases lay between the germline ends. CDR1 is SGDLS, CDR2 YYNGEE, per germline. The CDR3 loop spans 14 amino acids. In nucleotides, the CDR3 is TGTGCCAGTAGTGGCGGGGCCTCTGGAAACACCATATATTTT. Amino acid sequence: CASSGGASGNTIYF.

The rearrangement links TRBV10-3 to TRBJ2-1; 10 bases fit TRBD2. This CDR3 contains 15 residues. V lost 6 bases, J lost 6 bases, and 8 bases stayed unmatched. CDR1 is ENHRY and CDR2 is SYGVKD in the germline V gene. This chain's CDR3 is CAIRDTSGVPNEQFF. CDR3 DNA: TGTGCCATCAGGGATACTAGCGGGGTTCCCAATGAGCAGTTCTTC.

The rearrangement links TRBV2 to TRBJ2-7; 13 nucleotides line up with TRBD2. This CDR3 is built from 16 residues. V was pared by 10 bases and J by 9 bases, with 18 bases of the junction left unmatched. CDR1 and CDR2 from the germline V gene are SNHLY and FYNNEI. The CDR3 protein is CATLIWTSGSRVGQYF. The CDR3 region has the DNA TGTGCCACCCTTATATGGACTAGCGGGAGTCGGGTTGGGCAGTACTTC.

The chain has TRBV5-4 and TRBJ1-2; the match to TRBD1 covers 9 bases. This CDR3 has 14 amino acids. Germline V lookup: CDR1 SGHNT, CDR2 YYREEE (reference sequence). Trimming cost V 5 bases and J 4 bases; bases outside gene matches: 6. The CDR3 nucleotides read TGTGCCAGCAGTTTCGACAGGGGGGCCTATGGCTACACCTTC. This sequence encodes CASSFDRGAYGYTF.

The chain uses TRBV5-6 and TRBJ2-6; 8 bases match TRBD1. The CDR3 contains 18 residues. After removal of 4 bases from V and 3 bases from J, the junction contained 12 bases not matched to a gene. Looked up from germline, CDR1 is SGHDT and CDR2 is YYEEEE. The CDR3 is CASSATYRGVSGANVLTF. The CDR3 DNA follows: TGTGCCAGCAGCGCTACCTACAGGGGGGTGAGTGGGGCCAACGTCCTGACTTTC.